This T cell receptor (beta chain) was obtained from a study of blood T cell repertoires in COVID-19 (TCRdb year 2020). About the study as a whole: The collaborator samples originated in the United States, Italy and Spain and spanned the acute and convalescent phases of COVID-19. The prospective study material was composed of cDNA or gDNA derived from T cells, B-cell-depleted T cells, or PBMCs. Deeply sampled blood TCRbeta repertoires from subjects exposed to, actively infected with, or recovered from COVID-19 were included in the dataset. The repertoires were released in a freely available public database intended as a resource for research on the immune response to SARS-CoV-2. Samples came from the ongoing ImmuneRACE study (first 160 participants) plus 1,254 subjects from 6 global collaborators. Sample metadata almost always included a de-identified subject ID, COVID-19 status, age in years and sex. Where available, HLA class I and class II types were taken from metadata supplied by the sample provider and were not determined by assay-based typing. Study-wide conclusions, independent of this receptor: The quantity of clinical and demographic metadata differed by source and by participant and was supplied without curation.

TCRbeta CDR3 regions were amplified from genomic DNA by means of the immunoSEQ Assay, a bias-controlled multiplex PCR. For the original study's pipeline: Nucleated cell counts per sample were estimated from amplification of reference gene primers within the assay. To quantify the absolute abundance of each unique TCRbeta CDR3 rearrangement, sequence reads were collapsed and filtered. For each sample, productive Simpson clonality was calculated as the square root of Simpson's diversity index across productive rearrangements. The immuneACCESS repertoire file appears here via TCRdb, limited to in-frame rearrangements. These files lack a portion of the clones; in checked studies, under half of the deficit traces to unresolved V genes, and the cause of the others is not known. The DNA gave D and trimming, while V, J and clone size come from that table. For this sample the table gives some 58,000 clones, of which roughly 85% were detected only once. The ten largest clones represent more than 0.95% of the sample.

Collaborating institutions collected whole blood in K2EDTA tubes following their own protocols. Collaborator samples were shipped for TCRbeta analysis as frozen whole blood, isolated PBMCs, or DNA extracted from either sample type. At the junction V is shortened by 2 bases and J by 10 bases, with 19 bases in between. The CDR3 sequence holds 16 residues, the cysteine and phenylalanine included. The entry retains the CDR3 DNA only, 48 bases that are in frame from base 1. The germline V gene supplies CDR1 SGDLS and CDR2 YYNGEE. As for this clone: Its binding antigen is unknown. There are no base qualities to consult, and no much larger clone falls within one base.

What was sequenced was peripheral blood. The sequence joins TRBV9 to TRBJ1-6; the D gene is not confidently resolved. This TCR was recovered from a man aged 40-49 years with acute or convalescent COVID-19. CDR3 sequence: CASSVRTPLSRSPLHF. The DNA sequence reads TGTGCCAGCAGCGTTCGGACTCCGCTATCGCGGTCACCCCTCCACTTT.